What follows are 5 T cell receptor beta chains derived from one specimen sequenced in a study of T cell responses to AZD1222 COVID-19 vaccine. The repertoire was sequenced with immunoSEQ multiplex PCR; TCRdb's copy has only in-frame clones and lacks some. The data show about 97,000 clones, with roughly 90% seen just once and approximately 7% held by the top ten. Sequencing was performed on peripheral blood, taken on day 0 of AZD1222 vaccination. The source is an adult in good health.

The chain recombines TRBV3-1 (or the pseudogene TRBV3-2) with TRBJ1-4, with unresolved D. The CDR3 runs 12 residues. Deletions cut 1 base from V and 7 bases from J, with 4 bases between. In germline, CDR1 is LGHDT, CDR2 YNNKEL (reference sequence). CDR3 sequence (DNA): TGTGCCAGCAGCCAAGCCGGTGAAAAACTGTTTTTT. The encoded protein is CASSQAGEKLFF.

The CDR3: CASSYSGGDYTDTQYF. The CDR3 DNA sequence: TGTGCCAGCAGTTACTCCGGGGGAGATTACACAGATACGCAGTATTTT. The J gene is TRBJ2-3, the V gene TRBV6-5; perhaps TRBD2 as D (6 bases). Germline V gene data show CDR1 as MNHEY and CDR2 as SVGAGI. V was cut by 0 bases and J by 2 bases, with 12 bases left in between. The CDR3 covers 16 residues.

The CDR3 nucleotides read TGTGCCAGCAGCCCCCTCGGATTTCGCGTAGATACGCAGTATTTT. Residues: CASSPLGFRVDTQYF. The chain is built from TRBV11-1 and TRBJ2-3; D is unresolved. Trimming removed 5 bases from V and 5 bases from J, with 17 bases in between. The CDR3 length is 15 residues. Germline V gene data show CDR1 as SGHAT and CDR2 as FQDESV (reference sequence).

The genes are TRBV5-1 and TRBJ2-1; the D gene is possibly TRBD2 (5 bases). This CDR3 is built from 16 residues. CDR1 SGHRS and CDR2 YFSETQ come from the germline V gene. Between the trimmed V and J ends, which lost 1 base and 0 bases, there was a span of 11 bases. The CDR3 reads CASSLTALASYNEQFF. CDR3 nucleotide sequence: TGCGCCAGCAGCTTGACCGCCCTAGCCTCCTACAATGAGCAGTTCTTC.

This clone was observed a single time. This chain uses TRBV20-1 with TRBJ1-5; TRBD1 agrees at 7 bases. The V and J ends lost 3 bases and 5 bases, in that order; junction bases with no gene match: 4. Germline lookup yields CDR1 DFQATT and CDR2 SNEGSKA (reference sequence). The CDR3 runs 13 residues. The CDR3 DNA is TGCAGTGCTAGTCGACAGGGCCATCAGCCCCAGCATTTT. Protein product: CSASRQGHQPQHF.